This T cell receptor beta chain emerged from a study of blood T cell repertoires in COVID-19. The protocol was immunoSEQ multiplex PCR, while the TCRdb copy is restricted to in-frame clones and leaves out a portion. The table records 250,000 or so clones, 70% to 90% of them present only once. The length of the CDR3 is 14 residues. Germline V lookup: CDR1 SGDLS, CDR2 YYNGEE. Trimming cost V 2 bases and J 3 bases, with 8 bases left between them. Cohorts were determined from participant-reported clinical history. The rearrangement uses TRBV9 and TRBJ1-4; possibly TRBD1 for D (5 bases). The receptor comes from a woman aged 45 to 65 who had been exposed to COVID-19. Sequences were obtained from PBMCs or T cells enriched from blood (not recorded which). The CDR3 sequence: CASSVGTSNEKLFF. In DNA, the CDR3 is TGTGCCAGCAGCGTCGGGACTTCTAATGAAAAACTGTTTTTT. The full variable domain, with the rest looked up from reference TRBV9 and TRBJ1-4, is DSGVTQTPKHLITATGQRVTLRCSPRSGDLSVYWYQQSLDQGLQFLIQYYNGEERAKGNILERFSAQQFPDLHSELNLSSLELGDSALYFCASSVGTSNEKLFFGSGTQLSVL.